This TCR beta chain is drawn from a study of T cells after yellow fever vaccination (dated by TCRdb to about 2019). Background for the entire study: The SMART-Seq v4 Ultra Low Input RNA kit was used to prepare libraries from fractions with low cell numbers. To follow T-cell clones before and after both primary and booster YFV17D yellow fever vaccination, bulk TCR alpha and beta repertoires underwent longitudinal sequencing. Two healthy male donors, one aged 18 to 30 and one aged 30 to 40 years, were included in the cohort. Blood was drawn at multiple timepoints before and after primary and secondary immunization, with bulk PBMC replicates and cell subsets isolated.

The CDR1 and CDR2 encoded by the germline V gene (reference sequence) are DFQATT and SNEGSKA. The CDR3 spans 14 residues, from the cysteine through the phenylalanine. Just the 42-base CDR3 DNA is kept, in frame starting at base 1. The V end loses 0 bases and the J end loses 9 bases, and a stretch of 15 bases separates them. Synthesis of TCR cDNA relied on 5'RACE template switching, a step that introduced a universal primer site along with unique molecular identifiers. cDNA synthesis was primed from both the TCR alpha and TCR beta constant segments. Library amplification used two PCR steps, and the second PCR step added sample barcodes and sequencing adapters. Libraries were sequenced on Illumina HiSeq 2500 (2x100 bp) or NovaSeq (2x150 bp). For the original study's pipeline: MIGEC was used to demultiplex reads and collapse the reads into UMI consensus sequences, and MiXCR was used for V(D)J alignment. Vaccine-responding clonotypes were defined with edgeR using replicate PBMC samples, requiring FDR below 0.01 and a log2 fold change above 5 up to day 15. CD4 or CD8 identity was assigned to each bulk clonotype according to whether the clonotype was present at higher abundance in the sequenced CD4 repertoire or the sequenced CD8 repertoire. The raw public reads went through TCRdb reprocessing: fastp at Q25, MiXCR clone calling, in-frame beta chains kept. CDR3 protein sequences are deduplicated, and each keeps its most common genes and DNA. The V and J calls were not made by the authors but by TCRdb's processing. The sample has about 68,000 distinct CDR3 sequences on record, under 8% of them singletons. About 40% of the sample lies in the top ten.

What the authors observed across the whole study: Compared with the primary T-cell response, the secondary T-cell response was faster but weaker, reaching its peak on day 5 rather than on day 15. Most clones expanded after primary vaccination were re-detected after the booster (about 95% of CD4 and around 88% of CD8), suggesting broad memory maintenance. A small share of clonotypes occurred in both CD4 and CD8 compartments, likely arising from convergent recombination. Because abundant contaminating clonotypes from the bulk population could be contained in FACS-sorted repertoires, computational filtering was required. The study included only a couple of donors, which limits how far the findings can be generalized.

The sample's treatment or condition, from its label and the paper: live attenuated yellow fever vaccine strain. A standard Ficoll-Paque protocol was used to isolate PBMCs from peripheral blood. CD4 and CD8 T-cell fractions were isolated with Dynabeads CD4 and CD8 positive selection kits. TriZol was used to extract RNA from bulk PBMCs, CD4 and CD8 fractions, and dextramer-positive and dextramer-negative fractions. This clonotype was seen a handful of times. Its antigen is still unknown. Base qualities were left out, and no much larger clone turns up one base away. This clonotype originated in a man in his late teens or twenties who received the YFV17D yellow fever vaccine. Here the chain combines TRBV20-1 and TRBJ1-5, with an unclear D gene assignment. The sequences come from CD8+ T cells sorted from PBMCs, collected roughly seven weeks after the first yellow fever vaccination. The bases are TGCAGTGCTAGAGATGGCAGGCCCACGATGCCCCAGCATTTT. This codes for CSARDGRPTMPQHF.